A single sample gave rise to the 3 T cell receptor beta chains below, sequenced in a study of metastatic and nonmetastatic thyroid tumors. TCRdb re-analyzed the PCR reads through MiXCR. The sample has roughly 30,000 clones; over 15% are singletons. No treatment of any kind had been given to any patient before thyroid surgery. Specimen: blood. These receptors came from a female donor with papillary thyroid cancer or a benign thyroid nodule (not recorded which). Some clones in this sample may be carry-over from other donors' samples.

The sample holds many counts of this clone. The chain employs TRBV19 and TRBJ1-5; D not resolved. The CDR3 runs to 15 residues. V gave up 3 bases and J gave up 5 bases, with 14 bases separating them. In germline, CDR1 is LNHDA, CDR2 SQIVND (reference sequence). CDR3 sequence: CASSMRAEDYQPQHF. The CDR3 bases are TGTGCCAGTAGTATGCGGGCAGAGGACTATCAGCCCCAGCATTTT.

V usage is TRBV10-3 and J usage is TRBJ2-1; D is undetermined. CDR1 is ENHRY and CDR2 is SYGVKD in the germline V gene. This CDR3 region has 13 residues. CDR3 sequence (DNA): TGTGCGACCAGATACGAGAGGACCAATGAGCAGTTCTTC. It specifies CATRYERTNEQFF.

In this sample, this clone turned up many times. This chain links TRBV6-1 with TRBJ1-2, with D unclear. Trimming took off 5 bases at V and 5 bases at J, with 9 bases between the two ends. The CDR3 sequence is 12 residues long. CDR1 MNHNS and CDR2 SASEGT come from the germline V gene. The CDR3 region has the DNA TGTGCCAGCAGTTTCAGGAGTTATGGCTACACCTTC. Translation: CASSFRSYGYTF.